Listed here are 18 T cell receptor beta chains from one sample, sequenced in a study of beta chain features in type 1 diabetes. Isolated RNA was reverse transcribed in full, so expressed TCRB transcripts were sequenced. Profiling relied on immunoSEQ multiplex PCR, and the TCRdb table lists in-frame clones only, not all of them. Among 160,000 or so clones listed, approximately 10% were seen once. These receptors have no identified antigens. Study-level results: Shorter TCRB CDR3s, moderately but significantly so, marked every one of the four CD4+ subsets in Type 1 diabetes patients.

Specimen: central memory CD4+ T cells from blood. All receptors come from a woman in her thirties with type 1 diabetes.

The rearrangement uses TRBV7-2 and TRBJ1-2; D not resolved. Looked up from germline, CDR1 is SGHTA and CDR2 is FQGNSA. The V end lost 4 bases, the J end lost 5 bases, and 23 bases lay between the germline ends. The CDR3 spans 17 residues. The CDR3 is CASSSPAGGVSLYGYTF. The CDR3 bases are TGTGCCAGCAGCTCCCCGGCGGGTGGGGTTTCCCTGTATGGCTACACCTTC.

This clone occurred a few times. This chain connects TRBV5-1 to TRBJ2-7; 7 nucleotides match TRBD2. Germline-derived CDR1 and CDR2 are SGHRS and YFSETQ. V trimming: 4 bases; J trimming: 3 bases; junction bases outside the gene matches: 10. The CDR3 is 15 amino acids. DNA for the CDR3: TGCGCCAGCAGCGCAAATAGCGGGTCTTACTACGAGCAGTACTTC. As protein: CASSANSGSYYEQYF.

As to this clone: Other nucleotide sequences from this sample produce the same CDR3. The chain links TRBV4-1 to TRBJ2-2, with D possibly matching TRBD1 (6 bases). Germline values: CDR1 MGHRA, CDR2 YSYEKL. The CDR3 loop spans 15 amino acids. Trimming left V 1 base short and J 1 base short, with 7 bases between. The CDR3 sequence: CASSQGDKNTGELFF. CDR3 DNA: TGCGCCAGCAGCCAAGGGGACAAGAACACCGGGGAGCTGTTTTTT.

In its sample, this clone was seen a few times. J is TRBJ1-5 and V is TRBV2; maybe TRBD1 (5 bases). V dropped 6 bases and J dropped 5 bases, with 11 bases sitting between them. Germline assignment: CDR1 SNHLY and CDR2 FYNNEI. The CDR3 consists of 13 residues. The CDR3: CASRLAGDQPQHF. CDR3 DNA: TGTGCCAGCAGACTCGCGGGGGATCAGCCCCAGCATTTT.

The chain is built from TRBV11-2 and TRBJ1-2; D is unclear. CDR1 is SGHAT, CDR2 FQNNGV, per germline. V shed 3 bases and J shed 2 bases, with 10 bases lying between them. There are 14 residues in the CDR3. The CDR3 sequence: CASSLAGKNYGYTF. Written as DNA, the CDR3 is TGTGCCAGCAGCTTGGCGGGGAAAAACTATGGCTACACCTTC.

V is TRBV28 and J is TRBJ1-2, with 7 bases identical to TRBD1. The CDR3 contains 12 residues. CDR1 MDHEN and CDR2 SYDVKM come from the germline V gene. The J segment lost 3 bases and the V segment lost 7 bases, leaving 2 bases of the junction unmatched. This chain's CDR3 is CASTDRDYGYTF. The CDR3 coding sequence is TGTGCCAGCACCGACAGGGACTATGGCTACACCTTC.

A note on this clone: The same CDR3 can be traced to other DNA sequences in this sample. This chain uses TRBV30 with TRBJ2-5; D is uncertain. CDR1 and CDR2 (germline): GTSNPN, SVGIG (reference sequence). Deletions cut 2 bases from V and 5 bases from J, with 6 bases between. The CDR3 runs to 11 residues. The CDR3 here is CAWSLQETQYF. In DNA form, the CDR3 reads TGTGCCTGGAGTTTGCAGGAGACCCAGTACTTC.

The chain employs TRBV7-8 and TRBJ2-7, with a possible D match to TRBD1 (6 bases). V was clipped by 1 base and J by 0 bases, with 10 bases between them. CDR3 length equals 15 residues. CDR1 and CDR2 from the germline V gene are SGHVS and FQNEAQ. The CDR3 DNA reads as TGTGCCAGCAGCTTAGAGGGGACATCCTCCTACGAGCAGTACTTC. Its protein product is CASSLEGTSSYEQYF.

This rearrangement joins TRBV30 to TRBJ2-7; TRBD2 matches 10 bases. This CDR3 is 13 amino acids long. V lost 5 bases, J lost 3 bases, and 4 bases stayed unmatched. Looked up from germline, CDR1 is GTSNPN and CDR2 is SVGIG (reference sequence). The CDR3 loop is CAWRGLADYEQYF. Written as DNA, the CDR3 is TGTGCCTGGCGCGGACTAGCGGACTACGAGCAGTACTTC.

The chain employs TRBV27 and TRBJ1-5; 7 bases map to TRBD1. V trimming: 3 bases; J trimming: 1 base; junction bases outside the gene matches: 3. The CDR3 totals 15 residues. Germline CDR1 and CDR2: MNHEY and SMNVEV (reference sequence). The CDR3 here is CASSFYRGSNQPQHF. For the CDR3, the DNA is TGTGCCAGCAGTTTTTACAGGGGCAGCAATCAGCCCCAGCATTTT.

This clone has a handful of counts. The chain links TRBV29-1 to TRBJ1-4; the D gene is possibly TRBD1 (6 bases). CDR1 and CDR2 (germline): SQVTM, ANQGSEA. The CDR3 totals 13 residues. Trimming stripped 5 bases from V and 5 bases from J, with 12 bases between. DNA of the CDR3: TGCAGCGTTCTAGGACAGCAAAATGAAAAACTGTTTTTT. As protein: CSVLGQQNEKLFF.

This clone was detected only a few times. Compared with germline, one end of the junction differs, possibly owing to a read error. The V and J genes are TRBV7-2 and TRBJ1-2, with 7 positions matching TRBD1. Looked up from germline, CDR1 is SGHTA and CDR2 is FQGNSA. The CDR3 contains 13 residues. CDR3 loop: CASSLGRQGGPSF. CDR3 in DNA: TGTGCCAGCAGCTTAGGTAGACAGGGAGGACCCTCGTTC.

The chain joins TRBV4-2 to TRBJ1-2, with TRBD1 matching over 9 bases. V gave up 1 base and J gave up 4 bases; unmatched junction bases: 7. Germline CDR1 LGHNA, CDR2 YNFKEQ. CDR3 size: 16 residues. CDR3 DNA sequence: TGTGCCAGCAGCCAAGCCTGGACAGGGGTTTCCTATGGCTACACCTTC. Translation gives CASSQAWTGVSYGYTF.

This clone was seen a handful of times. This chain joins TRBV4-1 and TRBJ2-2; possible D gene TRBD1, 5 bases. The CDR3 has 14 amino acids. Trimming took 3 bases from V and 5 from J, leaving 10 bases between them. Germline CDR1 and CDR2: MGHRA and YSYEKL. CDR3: CASSQVRATGELFF. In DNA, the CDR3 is TGCGCCAGCAGCCAGGTCAGGGCTACCGGGGAGCTGTTTTTT.

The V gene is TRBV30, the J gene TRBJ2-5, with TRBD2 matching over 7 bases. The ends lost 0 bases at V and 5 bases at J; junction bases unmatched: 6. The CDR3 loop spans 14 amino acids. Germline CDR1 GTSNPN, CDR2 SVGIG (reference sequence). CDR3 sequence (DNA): TGTGCCTGGAGTGTCGGGGGAGGGCCTGAGACCCAGTACTTC. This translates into CAWSVGGGPETQYF. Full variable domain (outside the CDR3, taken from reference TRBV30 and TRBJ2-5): SQTIHQWPATLVQPVGSPLSLECTVEGTSNPNLYWYRQAAGRGLQLLFYSVGIGQISSEVPQNLSASRPQDRQFILSSKKLLLSDSGFYLCAWSVGGGPETQYFGPGTRLLVL.

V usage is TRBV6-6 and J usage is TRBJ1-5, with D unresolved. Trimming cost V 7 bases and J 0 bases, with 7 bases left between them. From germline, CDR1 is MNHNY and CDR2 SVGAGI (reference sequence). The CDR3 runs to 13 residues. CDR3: CASKQYSNQPQHF. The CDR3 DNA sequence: TGTGCCAGCAAACAGTATAGCAATCAGCCCCAGCATTTT.

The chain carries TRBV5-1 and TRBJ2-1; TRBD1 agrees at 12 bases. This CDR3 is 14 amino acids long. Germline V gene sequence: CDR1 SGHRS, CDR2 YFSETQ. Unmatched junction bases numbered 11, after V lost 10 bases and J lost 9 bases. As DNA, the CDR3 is TGCGCCGCCGCGTCGGGGACAGGGGGCGCTGAGCAGTTCTTC. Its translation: CAAASGTGGAEQFF.

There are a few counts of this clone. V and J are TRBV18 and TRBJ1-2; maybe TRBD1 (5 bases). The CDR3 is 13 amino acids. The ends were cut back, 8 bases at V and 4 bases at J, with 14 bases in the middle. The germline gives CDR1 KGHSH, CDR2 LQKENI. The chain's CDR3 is CASRLGDSYGYTF. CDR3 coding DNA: TGTGCCAGCCGACTCGGGGACTCCTATGGCTACACCTTC.